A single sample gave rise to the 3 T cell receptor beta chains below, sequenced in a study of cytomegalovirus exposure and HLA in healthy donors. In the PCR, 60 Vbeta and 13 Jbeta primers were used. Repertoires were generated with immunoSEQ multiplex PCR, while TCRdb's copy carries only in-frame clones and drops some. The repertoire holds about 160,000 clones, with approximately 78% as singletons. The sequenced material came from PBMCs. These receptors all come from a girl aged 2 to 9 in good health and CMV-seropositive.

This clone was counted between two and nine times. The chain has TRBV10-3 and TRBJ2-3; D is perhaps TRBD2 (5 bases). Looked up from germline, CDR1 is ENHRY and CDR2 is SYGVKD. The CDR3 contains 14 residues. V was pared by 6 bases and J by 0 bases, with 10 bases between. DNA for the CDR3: TGTGCCATCAGGGGAGCTAGCAGCACAGATACGCAGTATTTT. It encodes CAIRGASSTDTQYF.

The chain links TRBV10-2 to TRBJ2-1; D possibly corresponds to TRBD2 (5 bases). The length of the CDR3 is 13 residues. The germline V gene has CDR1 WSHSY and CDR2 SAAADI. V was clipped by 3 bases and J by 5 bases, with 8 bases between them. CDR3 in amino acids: CASSELRDNEQFF. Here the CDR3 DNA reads TGCGCCAGCAGTGAACTGCGGGACAATGAGCAGTTCTTC.

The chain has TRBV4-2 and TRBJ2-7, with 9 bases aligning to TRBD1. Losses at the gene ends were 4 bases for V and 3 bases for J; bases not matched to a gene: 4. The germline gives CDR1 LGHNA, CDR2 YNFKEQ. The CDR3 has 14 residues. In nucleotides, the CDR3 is TGTGCCAGCAGCCTTCCGGGACAGGGCTACGAGCAGTACTTC. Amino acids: CASSLPGQGYEQYF.